This T cell receptor beta chain was sequenced during a study of cytomegalovirus exposure and HLA in healthy donors. Study-level points and caveats: Earlier analysis looked at TCR beta V segments, and most were productive about 90% or about 30% of the time. TRBV6-2, TRBV6-3 and some other V segments were excluded as indistinguishable. The only immune exposure information that was available was CMV serostatus.

Nominally healthy donors provided the samples, though records likely missed some immune exposures. The PCR used 60 Vbeta and 13 Jbeta primers. Method: immunoSEQ multiplex PCR; TCRdb's copy keeps in-frame clones and lacks some. The sample lists roughly 200,000 clones; around 85% were seen once. Comment on this clone: Its antigen remains unidentified.

This CDR3 spans 15 amino acids. V shed 5 bases, J shed 0 bases, and the junction held 3 bases outside the gene matches. The germline gives CDR1 MNHEY, CDR2 SMNVEV (reference sequence). The receptor was derived from a woman in her forties or fifties in good health and CMV-seronegative. The rearrangement uses TRBV27 and TRBJ2-4; TRBD2 aligns across 8 bases. The sample comprised PBMCs. This CDR3 is CASSPGGGAKNIQYF. The DNA of the CDR3 is TGTGCCAGCAGTCCCGGGGGGGGAGCCAAAAACATTCAGTACTTC.